This T cell receptor beta chain was identified during a study of blood T cell repertoires in COVID-19. Overall study: Collection of acute and convalescent COVID-19 samples took place in the United States, Italy and Spain. The analysed material was cDNA or gDNA that came from T cells, B-cell-depleted T cells, or PBMCs.

Original processing notes: Using reference gene primer amplification, nucleated cell counts were estimated. Measured with immunoSEQ multiplex PCR; TCRdb has only the in-frame clones, and not every one. That table supplies the V and J calls and clone size; D and trimming were determined from the DNA. The sample carries 38,000 or so clones, roughly four fifths recorded once. CDR1 SEHNR and CDR2 FQNEAQ come from the germline V gene (reference sequence). Trimming took 1 base from V and 3 from J, leaving 7 bases between them. This CDR3 region has 13 residues. The clonotype originates from a human donor in a cohort sampled during active or convalescent COVID-19. The donor label of this sample is uncertain. Sequenced input: peripheral blood. This chain joins TRBV7-9 and TRBJ2-7, with no clear D. Here the CDR3 DNA reads TGTGCCAGCAGCTTAGAGCTACTCTACGAGCAGTACTTC. Protein: CASSLELLYEQYF.